Listed below are T cell receptor beta chains from one sample, sequenced in a study of cytomegalovirus exposure and HLA in healthy donors. This table comes from immunoSEQ multiplex PCR, and its TCRdb copy is limited to in-frame clones, with some not included. The data show about 160,000 clones, with roughly 80% seen just once and around a tenth held by the top ten. Sequencing input: PBMCs. Every receptor here comes from a man in his forties or fifties in good health and CMV-seropositive. Both conserved end residues are part of each CDR3. The D gene is left open where the match is weak. Some rows mark clone size as missing; the rest say once, few, many or name a class of expanded clone.

.,TRBJ2-5,TRBV5-1,TRBD2,TGCGCCAGCAGCTTCGGACTAGCGGGGATCCAAGAGACCCAGTACTTC,CASSFGLAGIQETQYF
.,TRBJ1-2,TRBV28,TRBD1,TGTGCCAGCACTCTACCGGGACAGGTACATGGCTACACCTTC,CASTLPGQVHGYTF
.,TRBJ2-3,TRBV7-9,.,TGTGCCAGCAGCTTCCCGGGGATGGAGGCAGATACGCAGTATTTT,CASSFPGMEADTQYF
few,TRBJ2-1,TRBV30,.,TGTGCCTGGAGTGTAGATGCCTATAATGAGCAGTTCTTC,CAWSVDAYNEQFF
.,TRBJ2-7,TRBV11-2,TRBD1,TGTGCCAGCAGCCTGGACAGGACCTCCTACGAGCAGTACTTC,CASSLDRTSYEQYF
.,TRBJ2-7,TRBV30,TRBD1,TGTGCCTGGAGTAAAGGGACAGGGGGCCGCTACGAGCAGTACTTC,CAWSKGTGGRYEQYF
.,TRBJ2-7,TRBV5-5,TRBD1,TGTGCCAGCAGCCGATTGTGGACAGGGGGCGTCTACGAGCAGTACTTC,CASSRLWTGGVYEQYF
.,TRBJ2-7,TRBV6-5,TRBD1,TGTGCCAGCAGTTACTCGAGACAGGGAGCCTACGAGCAGTACTTC,CASSYSRQGAYEQYF
.,TRBJ2-7,TRBV9,TRBD1,TGTGCCAGCAGCGTAGGACAGGGGCTGGGGGAGCAGTACTTC,CASSVGQGLGEQYF
.,TRBJ2-5,TRBV5-4,TRBD2,TGTGCCAGCAGCTCGACTAGCGGGGGGGCCGGGACCCAGTACTTC,CASSSTSGGAGTQYF
.,TRBJ2-3,TRBV7-2,TRBD2,TGTGCCAGCAGCTTTGGACTAGCGGGGGTGAGCACAGATACGCAGTATTTT,CASSFGLAGVSTDTQYF
.,TRBJ2-5,TRBV5-4,TRBD1,TGTGCCAGCAGCCGGGGACAGGGTCGGGATGCCCAGTACTTC,CASSRGQGRDAQYF
.,TRBJ2-5,TRBV21-1,.,TGTGCCAGCAGCTCGACACCTCCAGGGGGTCCCCAAGAGACCCAGTACTTC,CASSSTPPGGPQETQYF
.,TRBJ1-2,TRBV18,.,TGTGCCAGCTCACCATCGGTGTTGGGGGCGAGGGACTATGGCTACACCTTC,CASSPSVLGARDYGYTF
.,TRBJ2-7,TRBV6-1,TRBD2,TGTGCCAGCAGGGCGGGACTAGCCTACGAGCAGTACTTC,CASRAGLAYEQYF
few,TRBJ2-1,TRBV28,TRBD2,TGTGCCTCCGCAAGTAGCGGGAGTACCAATGAGCAGTTCTTC,CASASSGSTNEQFF
.,TRBJ2-5,TRBV18,.,TGTGCCAGCTCACCAAGGACAGACCCCGGGGAGACCCAGTACTTC,CASSPRTDPGETQYF
once,TRBJ2-7,TRBV2,.,TGTGCCAGCATGAGTGGTAGCTCCTACGAGCAGTACTTC,CASMSGSSYEQYF
.,TRBJ1-1,TRBV6-5,TRBD1,TGTGCCAGCAGTTCCAGGGGGCGAGGGACTGAAGCTTTCTTT,CASSSRGRGTEAFF
.,TRBJ1-3,TRBV18,.,TGTGCCAGCTCACCACTGGACAGCTCTGGAAACACCATATATTTT,CASSPLDSSGNTIYF
.,TRBJ2-1,TRBV11-2,TRBD2,TGTGCCAGCAGCCGCCGGGGTGCGGGGGATCTGGGTGAGCAGTTCTTC,CASSRRGAGDLGEQFF
.,TRBJ2-3,TRBV6-1,.,TGTGCCAGCACCTCTAGGAGCACAGATACGCAGTATTTT,CASTSRSTDTQYF
.,TRBJ1-2,TRBV5-6,.,TGTGCCAGCAGCTTGGCCGGAGGAACGGGCTACACCTTC,CASSLAGGTGYTF
.,TRBJ1-2,TRBV28,.,TGTGCCAGCAGACCGGGACAAAGACTCTATGGCTACACCTTC,CASRPGQRLYGYTF
.,TRBJ2-1,TRBV9,TRBD1,TGTGCCAGCAGCGTAACAGGGGGCGCGTACAATGAGCAGTTCTTC,CASSVTGGAYNEQFF